This T cell receptor (beta chain) was identified during a study of Graves' ophthalmopathy and Graves' hyperthyroidism (dated by TCRdb to the late 2010s). Regarding the research as a whole: Hyperthyroidism was considered stable if no progression to ophthalmopathy occurred within 18 months of follow-up. In total, under 150 blood samples were TCR-sequenced: fewer than 50 ophthalmopathy, approximately 80 hyperthyroidism and around 17 hyperthyroidism-to-ophthalmopathy patients. An independent validation cohort was composed of 18 hyperthyroidism patients and about 16 patients who later progressed from hyperthyroidism to ophthalmopathy. In over 5 hyperthyroidism patients, the T-cell repertoire of thyroid tissue was compared with the T-cell repertoire of blood. Once sampling was done, hyperthyroidism patients were given methimazole at a starting dose of 30 mg daily, while ophthalmopathy patients were given high-dose intravenous methylprednisolone. TCR beta repertoire signatures were used to distinguish Graves' ophthalmopathy from Graves' hyperthyroidism and to predict progression to ophthalmopathy. To explore V-J signatures that separate ophthalmopathy from hyperthyroidism, a discovery set of about 98 patients was enrolled, consisting of 40 to 45 with ophthalmopathy and roughly 57 with stable hyperthyroidism. Overall results and qualifications from the work: In validation, the model predicted ophthalmopathy progression with more than 55% sensitivity and approximately 75% specificity; approximately 12 predicted patients were CT-confirmed with GO in a median of approximately 6.5 months. No statistical method was used to set the sample size in advance, and the investigators knew which group each participant was assigned to. Most of the expanded thyroid clonotypes with a frequency above 0.001 were also detected in blood, and it was suggested that the thyroid immune response may be reflected by blood repertoires. In cross-validation, the 13-signature model distinguished ophthalmopathy from stable hyperthyroidism with approximately 88% sensitivity and around 82% specificity, and in the test set the corresponding values were approximately 80% and 75%.

The germline V gene supplies CDR1 MGHDK and CDR2 SYGVNS. Cut back by 3 bases and 5 bases, the V and J ends lie 19 bases apart. Measured from the cysteine to the phenylalanine, the CDR3 is 16 residues long. Solely the CDR3 DNA is kept, with 48 bases framed from the first base. The hyperthyroidism patients were 18 to 65 years old and newly diagnosed, with a disease duration of less than 2 months. Patients with other autoimmune diseases, uncontrolled infections, pregnancy or lactation were excluded from the study. Diagnosis was based on clinical symptoms, serum thyroxine, TRAb, thyroid ultrasound and orbital computed tomography. Total RNA was extracted with Trizol reagent and quality-checked on an Agilent 2100 Bioanalyzer. The sample holds many counts of this clonotype. Its antigen remains unidentified. Base qualities are missing; no much larger clone stands one base away. TCR beta CDR3 regions were amplified from RNA transcripts for repertoire sequencing. HTBI primers and the Qiagen OneStep RT-PCR kit were used in a first-round RT-PCR, which was followed by a second-round multiplex PCR, size selection and purification. The libraries underwent paired-end sequencing with 100 bp reads on an Illumina HiSeq2000. Per the authors' processing: SOAPnuke was used to process the reads, throwing out any read that had adapters, had uncalled bases, had a mean Phred below 15, or lacked an exact constant-primer or identifier match. COPE v1.2.5 was used to merge the high-quality paired reads. Each unique nucleotide sequence was defined as a clonotype, and clonotypes were aligned to IMGT TRB V, D and J references with MiTCR v1.1. Analysis was restricted to V-J combinations with a frequency above 0.0001, which covered 98% to 99.2% of repertoires. For each V-J combination, a TCR clonal expansion and chaos score was defined as F50 clonal expansion divided by the chaos observed in the TCRdist matrix. Welch's t-statistics and random forest were used to narrow the features down to more than 10 V-J combinations, which were then fed into a naive Bayes classifier. The similarity between thyroid and blood repertoires was quantified using the Morisita-Horn index. The public reads were quality trimmed at Q25 with fastp and then assembled into clones with MiXCR by TCRdb, keeping productive beta chains. Rows with a matching CDR3 protein are joined into one entry that keeps the most common DNA and genes. TCRdb, rather than the study authors, made the V and J calls. The sample table lists around 1,000,000 distinct CDR3 sequences, less than 45% of them with a count of one. The ten most abundant clones make up around 10% of the sample.

Sequenced input: peripheral blood or thyroid tissue (not recorded which). The chain employs TRBV25-1 and TRBJ1-1; the D gene is perhaps TRBD1, from 6 matching bases. The receptor comes from an adult man with Graves' hyperthyroidism. In nucleotides, the sequence is TGTGCCAGCAGTGATCTCACCCAGGGGTACGGGACTGAAGCTTTCTTT. Protein translation: CASSDLTQGYGTEAFF.